The T cell receptor (beta chain) under discussion was sequenced for a study of T cell repertoires in cytomegalovirus infection. Study as a whole: The authors relied on CMV epitopes, both recently identified HLA-C-restricted and well-studied HLA-B-restricted. Shared public TCR beta signatures pointed to both CMV infection and a matching HLA type. Study observations and caveats: The ex vivo response was dominated by HLA-C-restricted CMV-specific TCR beta clonotypes. Totalled public TCR beta family frequency picked out people who carried CMV plus the relevant HLA.

Trimming cost V 1 base and J 0 bases, with 6 bases left between them. Germline lookup yields CDR1 MGHRA and CDR2 YSYEKL. The CDR3 has 14 amino acids. Each CDR3 protein gets one entry after TCRdb re-called the reads with MiXCR. The table includes roughly 180,000 distinct CDR3 sequences, roughly 21% detected once. Comment on this clonotype: Its antigen is still unknown.

The clonotype originates from a human donor in good health (CMV status not recorded). Some clones in this sample may be carry-over from other donors' samples. The chain joins TRBV4-1 to TRBJ2-5, with no clear D. Sample: CD8+ T cells from cultured PBMCs, taken from culture after CMV antigen stimulation. Here the CDR3 DNA reads TGCGCCAGCAGCCAAGCCGGAAACCAAGAGACCCAGTACTTC. Translation: CASSQAGNQETQYF.